The present T cell receptor beta chain was sequenced within a study of CD8+CD57+ T cells in acquired aplastic anemia. Regarding the study as a whole: It was found that roughly 29 CD8+ CDR3 sequences were shared between patients and controls.

With regard to this clonotype: Its antigen is not identified. Compared with germline, one end of the junction differs, possibly owing to a read error.

CDR3 length: 12 residues. Per germline, CDR1 MNHNY and CDR2 SVGAGI (reference sequence). TCR beta VDJ and CDR3 profiles were obtained from a genomic DNA template. TCRdb reanalysed the reads using MiXCR and keeps one entry per CDR3 protein. The sample shows approximately 200,000 distinct CDR3 sequences, 64% of them seen only once. Sequencing was done on a sample of sorted CD4+, CD8+, or CD8+CD57+ T cells (not recorded which) from PBMCs. This clonotype was sampled from a human donor with severe aplastic anemia or a healthy control (not recorded which). The chain carries TRBV6-6 and TRBJ2-7; D could derive from TRBD1 or TRBD2 (6 bases each). The CDR3 region has the DNA TGTGCCAGCAGGGGGGGCCTCTACGAGCGGTACTTC. It translates to CASRGGLYERYF.